The 17 T cell receptor beta chains reported below all come from one sample, sequenced in a study of T cell responses to AZD1222 COVID-19 vaccine. Clones were sequenced by immunoSEQ multiplex PCR, and TCRdb holds only the in-frame ones, with some missing. Of about 76,000 clones listed, 90% are singletons. This specimen consisted of peripheral blood, obtained on day 0 of AZD1222 vaccination. All receptors come from an adult in good health.

The genes are TRBV7-2 and TRBJ2-2, with no clear D. This CDR3 is 14 amino acids long. CDR1 SGHTA and CDR2 FQGNSA come from the germline V gene. The ends were cut back, 3 bases at V and 3 bases at J, with 8 bases in the middle. The CDR3 region is CASSFAQDTGELFF. The DNA for the CDR3 is TGTGCCAGCAGCTTTGCGCAGGACACCGGGGAGCTGTTTTTT.

J is TRBJ2-1 and V is TRBV5-1; D gene ambiguous. V was shortened by 1 base and J by 2 bases, with 10 bases between the two germline ends. This CDR3 is built from 15 residues. CDR1 and CDR2 (germline): SGHRS, YFSETQ. Here the CDR3 DNA reads TGCGCCAGCAGCTTGAGAACAGCTACCTACAATGAGCAGTTCTTC. Translation: CASSLRTATYNEQFF.

The rearrangement joins TRBV10-3 to TRBJ2-1; TRBD2 aligns across 13 bases. CDR3 length equals 16 residues. V shed 7 bases and J 4 bases; nucleotides not matched to a gene: 7. Germline V CDR1 and CDR2: ENHRY, SYGVKD. CDR3 DNA: TGTGCCATCATGACGGGACTAGCGGGAACTTACAATGAGCAGTTCTTC. Protein product: CAIMTGLAGTYNEQFF.

There are a few counts of this clone. V usage is TRBV13 and J usage is TRBJ2-1; 10 positions agree with TRBD2. Losses at the gene ends were 5 bases for V and 8 bases for J; bases not matched to a gene: 18. This CDR3 spans 18 amino acids. The germline CDR1 and CDR2 sequences are PRHDT and FYEKMQ (reference sequence). The CDR3 here is CASSPRGLATRSRYEQFF. The CDR3, as DNA: TGTGCCAGCAGCCCCCGGGGACTAGCGACCCGAAGTCGGTATGAGCAGTTCTTC.

The chain carries TRBV24-1 and TRBJ1-2, with a tentative D call TRBD1 (5 bases). CDR1 and CDR2 from the germline V gene are KGHDR and SFDVKD. This CDR3 is 13 amino acids long. V was cut by 6 bases and J by 3 bases, with 10 bases left in between. The CDR3 DNA follows: TGTGCCACCAGTCTTGGGGGGGACTATGGCTACACCTTC. Encoded protein: CATSLGGDYGYTF.

The V call is TRBV6-5, the J call TRBJ1-1; D is perhaps TRBD1 (5 bases). CDR1 and CDR2 (germline): MNHEY, SVGAGI. Between the trimmed V and J ends, which lost 7 bases and 4 bases, there was a span of 13 bases. The CDR3 runs to 13 residues. The CDR3 DNA reads as TGTGCCAGCATCTACGGGACTTTCACTGAAGCTTTCTTT. Translated: CASIYGTFTEAFF.

The V and J genes are TRBV5-4 and TRBJ2-2; 10 nucleotides match TRBD2. The CDR3 loop spans 16 amino acids. After removal of 2 bases from V and 1 base from J, the junction contained 2 bases not matched to a gene. Germline assignment: CDR1 SGHNT and CDR2 YYREEE (reference sequence). CDR3 in amino acids: CASSFTSGVNTGELFF. CDR3 DNA sequence: TGTGCCAGCAGCTTTACTAGCGGGGTGAACACCGGGGAGCTGTTTTTT.

About this clone: In the same sample, other DNA sequences code for this CDR3. J is TRBJ1-1 and V is TRBV29-1; TRBD1 agrees at 9 bases. The CDR3 totals 13 residues. After removal of 5 bases from V and 1 base from J, the junction contained 2 bases not matched to a gene. Germline values: CDR1 SQVTM, CDR2 ANQGSEA. CDR3 protein: CSVPGQGNTEAFF. The CDR3 nucleotides read TGCAGCGTTCCGGGACAGGGGAACACTGAAGCTTTCTTT.

The chain combines TRBV28 with TRBJ1-5; D is unclear. The CDR3 runs 16 residues. Germline V gene lookup returns CDR1 MDHEN and CDR2 SYDVKM. Trimming pared 3 bases from V and 2 bases from J, leaving 14 bases between. In nucleotides, the CDR3 is TGTGCCAGCAGTTTTATCTCGGACGGAGGCAATCAGCCCCAGCATTTT. Amino acid sequence: CASSFISDGGNQPQHF.

The chain combines TRBV27 with TRBJ2-6, with TRBD1 as a possible D gene (5 bases). The CDR3 length is 16 residues. Trimming cost V 4 bases and J 0 bases, with 10 bases left between them. Germline CDR1 and CDR2: MNHEY and SMNVEV (reference sequence). Written as DNA, the CDR3 is TGTGCCAGCAGTTCGCGCAGGGTCTCTGGGGCCAACGTCCTGACTTTC. This sequence encodes CASSSRRVSGANVLTF.

The chain carries TRBV5-1 and TRBJ1-2; 7 bases align to TRBD1. Unmatched junction bases numbered 13, after V lost 3 bases and J lost 8 bases. CDR1 SGHRS and CDR2 YFSETQ come from the germline V gene. The CDR3 is 15 amino acids. The CDR3 region is CASSSTLQGSMGYTF. The DNA for the CDR3 is TGCGCCAGCAGCTCGACCCTACAGGGGTCTATGGGCTACACCTTC.

The CDR3 bases are TGTGCCAGCAGGCCTGTACAGGGTTTGGGGGAAAACATTCAGTACTTC. As protein: CASRPVQGLGENIQYF. The chain recombines TRBV5-6 with TRBJ2-4; the D gene is possibly TRBD1 (6 bases). This CDR3 comprises 16 residues. The V and J ends lost 5 bases and 5 bases respectively, with 20 bases between them. Germline CDR1 SGHDT, CDR2 YYEEEE.

The rearrangement joins TRBV10-1 to TRBJ2-3, with 13 bases aligning to TRBD2. With 2 bases clipped from V and 7 bases from J, the junction kept 12 bases outside the gene matches. CDR3 length: 18 residues. Germline V gene data show CDR1 as WNHNN and CDR2 as SYGVQD (reference sequence). Here the CDR3 DNA reads TGCGCCAGCAGTGAGCCCCCGCGGACTAGCGGGGGCTCAAATACGCAGTATTTT. This encodes CASSEPPRTSGGSNTQYF.

The chain couples TRBV3-1 (or the pseudogene TRBV3-2) to TRBJ1-5, with unresolved D. The CDR3 is 13 amino acids. Trimming shortened V by 1 base and J by 4 bases, and 5 bases separated the two germline ends. Germline V gives CDR1 LGHDT, CDR2 YNNKEL (reference sequence). CDR3 coding DNA: TGTGCCAGCAGCCAAGCGGAGAATCAGCCCCAGCATTTT. Its translation: CASSQAENQPQHF.

J is TRBJ2-7 and V is TRBV6-1, with 13 bases aligning to TRBD2. The germline gives CDR1 MNHNS, CDR2 SASEGT. J lost 5 bases, V lost 7 bases, and 5 bases had no gene match. This CDR3 is 14 amino acids long. CDR3 amino acids: CASNPGLAGNEQYF. As DNA, the CDR3 is TGTGCCAGCAACCCGGGACTAGCGGGAAACGAGCAGTACTTC.

This clone appeared a single time. This chain connects TRBV11-3 to TRBJ2-3, with TRBD1 matching 11 bases. The CDR3 runs to 14 residues. With 6 bases clipped from V and 5 bases from J, the junction kept 4 bases outside the gene matches. Germline V gene sequence: CDR1 SGHNT, CDR2 YENEEA. The CDR3, as DNA: TGTGCCAGCAGACGGGGACAGGGGGGAGATACGCAGTATTTT. Translated, it gives CASRRGQGGDTQYF.

The CDR3 DNA is TGCAGTGCTAGTGGGGACCGAACCTACGAGCAGTACTTC. Amino acid sequence: CSASGDRTYEQYF. The chain recombines TRBV20-1 with TRBJ2-7; either TRBD1 or TRBD2 may supply D (5 bases each). V was cut by 3 bases and J by 2 bases, with 11 bases left in between. From germline, CDR1 is DFQATT and CDR2 SNEGSKA (reference sequence). The CDR3 is made up of 13 amino acids.